A selection of T cell receptor beta chains follows, all from one sample in a study of a mutant IDH1 vaccine in newly diagnosed glioma. Clones were sequenced by immunoSEQ multiplex PCR, and TCRdb holds only the in-frame ones, with some missing. The sample carries about 88,000 clones, over 70% recorded once. This material consisted of PBMCs, taken from a glioma patient treated with radiotherapy, temozolomide or both. These receptors all come from a man aged 40-55 years with glioma. Some clones in this sample may be carry-over from other donors' samples. Each CDR3 is given with its conserved first and last residue.

J | V | CDR3
TRBJ1-5 | TRBV4-1 | CASSQRIPGQGLIQPQHF
TRBJ1-5 | TRBV30 | CAWSNPQGVSNQPQHF
TRBJ2-7 | TRBV4-1 | CASSLYRDRATYEQYF
TRBJ1-1 | TRBV18 | CASSPAKGANTEAFF
TRBJ1-5 | TRBV5-1 | CASSFEGNSNQPQHF
TRBJ1-2 | TRBV13 | CASSREGHGYTF
TRBJ1-5 | TRBV19 | CASSTGTLNQPQHF
TRBJ2-5 | TRBV5-4 | CASSRTSETQYF
TRBJ1-1 | TRBV5-5 | CASSLTVNTEAFF
TRBJ1-3 | TRBV6-5 | CASSYSWGSGNTIYF
TRBJ1-5 | TRBV30 | CAWSETGQPQHF
TRBJ1-2 | TRBV19 | CASRRGTSNYGYTF
TRBJ1-1 | TRBV13 | CASSLVGHKNTEAFF
TRBJ1-1 | TRBV7-6 | CASSLAMNTEAFF
TRBJ1-6 | TRBV5-8 | CASSPFNSPLHF
TRBJ2-3 | TRBV5-6 | CASSLRGGTDTQYF
TRBJ1-3 | TRBV20-1 | CSARDLGVSYF
TRBJ1-5 | TRBV27 | CASSLSIGNQPQHF
TRBJ1-1 | TRBV4-1 | CASSQENRADSFF
TRBJ2-2 | TRBV18 | CASSPTDGELFF
TRBJ1-4 | TRBV6-5 | CASSYDLRGGELFF
TRBJ1-2 | TRBV18 | CASSQGEEGYGYTF
TRBJ1-1 | TRBV13 | CASSLGTGGWGTEAFF
TRBJ1-2 | TRBV5-4 | CASSLGQDRGGAGYTF
TRBJ2-7 | TRBV5-1 | CASSLADRDGSYEQYF
TRBJ1-4 | TRBV6-5 | CASSYGPSLTNEKLFF
TRBJ1-4 | TRBV5-1 | CASSSQGTNEKLFF